This is a list of T cell receptor beta chains from one sample in a study of cytomegalovirus exposure and HLA in healthy donors. Data came from immunoSEQ multiplex PCR; TCRdb stores just in-frame clones and leaves some out. Of some 120,000 clones in the sample, roughly 8.6% were seen once. Sequencing used PBMCs. These receptors all stem from a middle-aged woman in good health and CMV-seropositive. CDR3s include the opening cysteine and the closing phenylalanine or tryptophan. Each record gives: clone size, D gene, J gene, V gene, CDR3 protein, CDR3 DNA. A D gene is named only where the DNA matches it firmly. Clone sizes are given selectively: once, few, many, or a class where the clone is expanded.

clone_size: NA; d_call: NA; j_call: TRBJ2-7; v_call: TRBV27; cdr3_aa: CASGRGNEQYF; cdr3_nt: TGTGCGTCGGGCAGGGGCAACGAGCAGTACTTC
clone_size: few; d_call: NA; j_call: TRBJ2-7; v_call: TRBV7-9; cdr3_aa: CASSLLTQTSYEQYF; cdr3_nt: TGTGCCAGCAGCTTATTGACACAGACCTCCTACGAGCAGTACTTC
clone_size: NA; d_call: NA; j_call: TRBJ2-7; v_call: TRBV5-1; cdr3_aa: CASSPGVSYEQYF; cdr3_nt: TGCGCCAGCAGTCCAGGGGTTTCCTACGAGCAGTACTTC
clone_size: NA; d_call: TRBD1; j_call: TRBJ2-1; v_call: TRBV15; cdr3_aa: CATSRSRTGGGYNEQFF; cdr3_nt: TGTGCCACCAGCAGATCAAGGACAGGGGGCGGCTACAATGAGCAGTTCTTC
clone_size: few; d_call: NA; j_call: TRBJ1-6; v_call: TRBV7-6; cdr3_aa: CASSTAGQPSSYNSPLHF; cdr3_nt: TGTGCCAGCAGCACGGCAGGACAGCCAAGCTCCTATAATTCACCCCTCCACTTT
clone_size: few; d_call: TRBD1; j_call: TRBJ1-2; v_call: TRBV30; cdr3_aa: CAWGQGHGYTF; cdr3_nt: TGTGCCTGGGGACAGGGACACGGCTACACCTTC
clone_size: NA; d_call: TRBD2; j_call: TRBJ2-5; v_call: TRBV15; cdr3_aa: CATSRPFTGTSDVETQYF; cdr3_nt: TGTGCCACCAGCAGACCCTTCACCGGGACTAGCGACGTGGAGACCCAGTACTTC
clone_size: few; d_call: NA; j_call: TRBJ2-7; v_call: TRBV7-9; cdr3_aa: CASSLERGRNEQYF; cdr3_nt: TGTGCCAGCAGCCTGGAAAGGGGTAGAAACGAGCAGTACTTC
clone_size: few; d_call: TRBD1; j_call: TRBJ2-3; v_call: TRBV6-6; cdr3_aa: CASTGQDTDTQYF; cdr3_nt: TGTGCCAGCACCGGACAGGACACAGATACGCAGTATTTT
clone_size: NA; d_call: NA; j_call: TRBJ1-5; v_call: TRBV30; cdr3_aa: CAWSTGNQPQHF; cdr3_nt: TGTGCCTGGAGTACAGGGAATCAGCCCCAGCATTTT
clone_size: few; d_call: TRBD1; j_call: TRBJ1-2; v_call: TRBV5-1; cdr3_aa: CASSLDRGGGYTF; cdr3_nt: TGCGCCAGCAGCTTGGACAGGGGAGGTGGCTACACCTTC
clone_size: NA; d_call: NA; j_call: TRBJ1-1; v_call: TRBV6-5; cdr3_aa: CASSYSSGGQNTEAFF; cdr3_nt: TGTGCCAGCAGTTACTCGAGCGGCGGCCAGAACACTGAAGCTTTCTTT
clone_size: NA; d_call: TRBD2; j_call: TRBJ2-1; v_call: TRBV9; cdr3_aa: CASSAAGGTKGEQFF; cdr3_nt: TGTGCCAGCAGCGCGGCGGGGGGAACTAAAGGTGAGCAGTTCTTC
clone_size: NA; d_call: NA; j_call: TRBJ2-1; v_call: TRBV7-3; cdr3_aa: CASSLRSGDIYNEQFF; cdr3_nt: TGTGCCAGCAGCTTACGGTCCGGGGACATCTACAATGAGCAGTTCTTC
clone_size: few; d_call: NA; j_call: TRBJ1-1; v_call: TRBV5-4; cdr3_aa: CASSGTMNTEAFF; cdr3_nt: TGTGCCAGCAGCGGGACAATGAACACTGAAGCTTTCTTT
clone_size: few; d_call: NA; j_call: TRBJ2-7; v_call: TRBV30; cdr3_aa: CAWTRAGRLRYEQYF; cdr3_nt: TGTGCCTGGACGCGGGCAGGAAGGTTACGGTACGAGCAGTACTTC
clone_size: NA; d_call: TRBD1; j_call: TRBJ1-1; v_call: TRBV7-8; cdr3_aa: CASSVGTGRNTEAFF; cdr3_nt: TGTGCCAGCAGCGTCGGGACAGGGAGGAACACTGAAGCTTTCTTT
clone_size: NA; d_call: TRBD1; j_call: TRBJ1-2; v_call: TRBV11-2; cdr3_aa: CASSSDTTGVGYTF; cdr3_nt: TGTGCCAGCAGCTCCGACACAACAGGGGTTGGCTACACCTTC
clone_size: NA; d_call: NA; j_call: TRBJ1-5; v_call: TRBV6-1; cdr3_aa: CASSEAGSNQPQHF; cdr3_nt: TGTGCCAGCAGTGAAGCCGGTAGCAATCAGCCCCAGCATTTT
clone_size: NA; d_call: TRBD2; j_call: TRBJ2-2; v_call: TRBV7-2; cdr3_aa: CASSQLGGAITGELFF; cdr3_nt: TGTGCCAGCAGCCAACTCGGGGGGGCGATCACCGGGGAGCTGTTTTTT
clone_size: once; d_call: TRBD2; j_call: TRBJ2-3; v_call: TRBV2; cdr3_aa: CAIPRGEPLPTDTQYF; cdr3_nt: TGTGCCATCCCTCGGGGGGAACCCCTCCCCACAGATACGCAGTATTTT
clone_size: NA; d_call: NA; j_call: TRBJ1-2; v_call: TRBV30; cdr3_aa: CAWSATGSGGYTF; cdr3_nt: TGTGCCTGGAGCGCAACAGGGTCGGGTGGCTACACCTTC
clone_size: NA; d_call: NA; j_call: TRBJ2-7; v_call: TRBV2; cdr3_aa: CASRLQGSSYEQYF; cdr3_nt: TGTGCCAGCAGGCTTCAGGGGAGCTCCTACGAGCAGTACTTC
clone_size: few; d_call: TRBD1; j_call: TRBJ2-3; v_call: TRBV5-1; cdr3_aa: CASSPRTGQDTQYF; cdr3_nt: TGCGCCAGCAGCCCACGGACAGGTCAGGATACGCAGTATTTT
clone_size: NA; d_call: NA; j_call: TRBJ2-7; v_call: TRBV9; cdr3_aa: CASSVEGQSVYEQYF; cdr3_nt: TGTGCCAGCAGCGTAGAGGGACAATCTGTCTACGAGCAGTACTTC
clone_size: few; d_call: NA; j_call: TRBJ2-7; v_call: TRBV25-1; cdr3_aa: CASSPPWDTYEQYF; cdr3_nt: TGTGCCAGCAGTCCTCCCTGGGACACCTACGAGCAGTACTTC
clone_size: NA; d_call: TRBD1; j_call: TRBJ1-1; v_call: TRBV18; cdr3_aa: CASSRSDREDTEAFF; cdr3_nt: TGTGCCAGCTCTCGCTCGGACAGGGAAGACACTGAAGCTTTCTTT
clone_size: NA; d_call: NA; j_call: TRBJ1-1; v_call: TRBV11-3; cdr3_aa: CASSIRQNTEAFF; cdr3_nt: TGTGCCAGCAGCATTCGACAGAACACTGAAGCTTTCTTT
clone_size: NA; d_call: NA; j_call: TRBJ1-6; v_call: TRBV27; cdr3_aa: CASTGTWGAPLHF; cdr3_nt: TGTGCCAGTACCGGGACTTGGGGGGCACCCCTCCACTTT
clone_size: NA; d_call: TRBD2; j_call: TRBJ2-1; v_call: TRBV20-1; cdr3_aa: CSARLADEQFF; cdr3_nt: TGCAGTGCCCGTCTAGCGGATGAGCAGTTCTTC
clone_size: NA; d_call: NA; j_call: TRBJ1-2; v_call: TRBV5-6; cdr3_aa: CASIKEGDSYNYGYTF; cdr3_nt: TGTGCCAGCATCAAGGAAGGAGATAGTTACAACTATGGCTACACCTTC
clone_size: NA; d_call: NA; j_call: TRBJ1-6; v_call: TRBV14; cdr3_aa: CASSRVEAWDSPLHF; cdr3_nt: TGTGCCAGCAGCCGGGTAGAAGCGTGGGATTCACCCCTCCACTTT
clone_size: few; d_call: TRBD2; j_call: TRBJ2-1; v_call: TRBV19; cdr3_aa: CASTGTRSLRSYNEQFF; cdr3_nt: TGTGCCAGTACCGGGACTAGAAGTCTCCGCTCCTACAATGAGCAGTTCTTC
clone_size: few; d_call: TRBD2; j_call: TRBJ2-1; v_call: TRBV2; cdr3_aa: CASSSGGPYNEQFF; cdr3_nt: TGTGCCAGCTCTAGCGGGGGGCCATACAATGAGCAGTTCTTC
clone_size: few; d_call: NA; j_call: TRBJ2-5; v_call: TRBV5-8; cdr3_aa: CASSFGGQSQETQYF; cdr3_nt: TGTGCCAGCAGCTTCGGCGGACAGAGTCAAGAGACCCAGTACTTC
clone_size: NA; d_call: NA; j_call: TRBJ2-7; v_call: TRBV7-9; cdr3_aa: CASVDWSDF; cdr3_nt: TGTGCCTCGGTTGATTGGTCCGACTTC
clone_size: NA; d_call: NA; j_call: TRBJ1-3; v_call: TRBV4-1; cdr3_aa: CASSQDGNSGNTIYF; cdr3_nt: TGCGCCAGCAGCCAAGACGGGAACTCTGGAAACACCATATATTTT
clone_size: NA; d_call: NA; j_call: TRBJ2-1; v_call: TRBV2; cdr3_aa: CASNPGSYNNEQFF; cdr3_nt: TGTGCCAGCAACCCGGGGAGTTACAACAATGAGCAGTTCTTC
clone_size: few; d_call: NA; j_call: TRBJ2-5; v_call: TRBV5-6; cdr3_aa: CASSYRDRETQYF; cdr3_nt: TGTGCCAGCAGCTACAGGGATCGGGAGACCCAGTACTTC
clone_size: NA; d_call: NA; j_call: TRBJ2-1; v_call: TRBV5-8; cdr3_aa: CASSFAGQLYNEQFF; cdr3_nt: TGTGCCAGCAGCTTCGCGGGACAGCTGTACAATGAGCAGTTCTTC
clone_size: many; d_call: TRBD2; j_call: TRBJ2-2; v_call: TRBV28; cdr3_aa: CASSLWRLAGGPGELFF; cdr3_nt: TGTGCCAGCAGTTTATGGAGGCTAGCGGGGGGCCCCGGGGAGCTGTTTTTT